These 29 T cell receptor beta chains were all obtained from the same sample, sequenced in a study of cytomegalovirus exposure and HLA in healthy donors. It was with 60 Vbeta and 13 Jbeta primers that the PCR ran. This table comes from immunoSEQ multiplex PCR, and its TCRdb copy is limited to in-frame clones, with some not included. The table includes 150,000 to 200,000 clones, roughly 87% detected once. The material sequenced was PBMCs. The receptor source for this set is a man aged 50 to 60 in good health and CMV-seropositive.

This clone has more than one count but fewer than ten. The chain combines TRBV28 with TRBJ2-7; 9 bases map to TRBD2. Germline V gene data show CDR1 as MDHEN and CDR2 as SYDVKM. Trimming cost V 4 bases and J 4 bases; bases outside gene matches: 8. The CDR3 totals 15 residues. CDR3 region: CASSSSSGTSYEQYF. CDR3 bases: TGTGCCAGCAGTTCCTCTAGCGGGACCTCGTACGAGCAGTACTTC.

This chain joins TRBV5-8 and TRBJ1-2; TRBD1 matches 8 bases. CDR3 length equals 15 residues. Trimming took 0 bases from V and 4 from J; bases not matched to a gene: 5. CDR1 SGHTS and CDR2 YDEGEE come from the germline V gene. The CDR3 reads CASSLARTGPYGYTF. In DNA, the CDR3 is TGTGCCAGCAGCTTGGCTAGGACAGGGCCCTATGGCTACACCTTC.

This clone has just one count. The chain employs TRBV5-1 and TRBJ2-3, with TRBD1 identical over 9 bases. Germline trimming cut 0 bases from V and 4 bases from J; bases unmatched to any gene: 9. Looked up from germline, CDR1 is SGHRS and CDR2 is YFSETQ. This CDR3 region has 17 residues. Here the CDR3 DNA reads TGCGCCAGCAGCTTGGGATACCCGGGACAGGGCCCAGATACGCAGTATTTT. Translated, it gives CASSLGYPGQGPDTQYF.

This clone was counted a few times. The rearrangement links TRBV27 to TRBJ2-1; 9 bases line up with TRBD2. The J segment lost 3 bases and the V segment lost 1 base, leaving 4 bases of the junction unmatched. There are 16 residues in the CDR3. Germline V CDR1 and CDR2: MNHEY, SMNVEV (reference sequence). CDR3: CASSLWAGGVYNEQFF. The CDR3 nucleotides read TGTGCCAGCAGTTTATGGGCGGGAGGGGTCTACAATGAGCAGTTCTTC.

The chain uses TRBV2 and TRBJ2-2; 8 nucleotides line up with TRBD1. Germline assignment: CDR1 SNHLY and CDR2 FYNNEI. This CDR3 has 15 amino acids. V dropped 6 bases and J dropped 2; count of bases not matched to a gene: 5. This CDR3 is CASSHRGINTGELFF. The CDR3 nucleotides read TGTGCCAGCAGCCACAGGGGGATCAACACCGGGGAGCTGTTTTTT.

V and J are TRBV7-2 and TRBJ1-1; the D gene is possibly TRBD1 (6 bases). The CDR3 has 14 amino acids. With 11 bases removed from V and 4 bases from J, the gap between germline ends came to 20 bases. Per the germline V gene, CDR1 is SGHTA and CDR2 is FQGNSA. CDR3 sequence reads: CASGGGRGTTEAFF. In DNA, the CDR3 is TGTGCCTCTGGGGGCGGGCGTGGGACCACTGAAGCTTTCTTT.

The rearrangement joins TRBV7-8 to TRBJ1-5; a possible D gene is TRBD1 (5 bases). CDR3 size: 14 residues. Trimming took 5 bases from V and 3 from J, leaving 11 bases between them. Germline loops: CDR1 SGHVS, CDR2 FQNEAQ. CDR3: CASSQGSINQPQHF. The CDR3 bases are TGTGCCAGCAGCCAGGGCAGCATCAATCAGCCCCAGCATTTT.

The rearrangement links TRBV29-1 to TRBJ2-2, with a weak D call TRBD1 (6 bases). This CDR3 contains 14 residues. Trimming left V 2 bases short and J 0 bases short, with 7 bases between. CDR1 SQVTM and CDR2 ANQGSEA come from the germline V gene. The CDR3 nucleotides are TGCAGCGTTGAATACAGGGCGAACACCGGGGAGCTGTTTTTT. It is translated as CSVEYRANTGELFF.

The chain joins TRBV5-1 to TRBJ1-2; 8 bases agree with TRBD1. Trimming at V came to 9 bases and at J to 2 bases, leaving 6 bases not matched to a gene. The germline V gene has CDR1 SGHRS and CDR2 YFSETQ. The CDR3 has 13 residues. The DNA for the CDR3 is TGCGCCACCAGGGGGACAGGAAACTATGGCTACACCTTC. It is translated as CATRGTGNYGYTF.

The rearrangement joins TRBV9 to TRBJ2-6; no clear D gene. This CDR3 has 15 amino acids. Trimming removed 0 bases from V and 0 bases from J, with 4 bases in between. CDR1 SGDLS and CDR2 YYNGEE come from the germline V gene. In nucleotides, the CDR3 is TGTGCCAGCAGCGTAGGAGTCTCTGGGGCCAACGTCCTGACTTTC. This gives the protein CASSVGVSGANVLTF.

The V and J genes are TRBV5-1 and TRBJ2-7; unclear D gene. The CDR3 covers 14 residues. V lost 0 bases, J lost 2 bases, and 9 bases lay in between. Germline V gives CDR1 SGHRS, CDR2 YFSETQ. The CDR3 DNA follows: TGCGCCAGCAGCTTGGACAGCCCCCCCTACGAGCAGTACTTC. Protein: CASSLDSPPYEQYF.

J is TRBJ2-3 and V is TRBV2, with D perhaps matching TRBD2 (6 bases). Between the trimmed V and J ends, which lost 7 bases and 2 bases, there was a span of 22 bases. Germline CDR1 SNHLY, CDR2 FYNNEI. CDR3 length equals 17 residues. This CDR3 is CASKSARSAGTTDTQYF. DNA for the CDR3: TGTGCCAGCAAAAGCGCCCGGTCCGCGGGAACCACAGATACGCAGTATTTT.

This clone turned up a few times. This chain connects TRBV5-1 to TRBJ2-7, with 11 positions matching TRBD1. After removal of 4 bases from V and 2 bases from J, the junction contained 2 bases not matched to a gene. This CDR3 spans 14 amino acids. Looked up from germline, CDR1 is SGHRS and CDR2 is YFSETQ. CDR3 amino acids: CASSTGQGAYEQYF. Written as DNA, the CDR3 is TGCGCCAGCAGCACGGGACAGGGGGCCTACGAGCAGTACTTC. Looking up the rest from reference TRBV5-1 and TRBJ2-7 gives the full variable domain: KAGVTQTPRYLIKTRGQQVTLSCSPISGHRSVSWYQQTPGQGLQFLFEYFSETQRNKGNFPGRFSGRQFSNSRSEMNVSTLELGDSALYLCASSTGQGAYEQYFGPGTRLTVT.

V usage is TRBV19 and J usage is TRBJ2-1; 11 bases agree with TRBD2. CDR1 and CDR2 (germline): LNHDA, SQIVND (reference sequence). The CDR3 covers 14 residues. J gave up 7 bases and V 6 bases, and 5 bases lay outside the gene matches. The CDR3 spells CASRQTSGSNEQFF. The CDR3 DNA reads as TGTGCCAGTAGGCAAACTAGCGGGAGTAATGAGCAGTTCTTC.

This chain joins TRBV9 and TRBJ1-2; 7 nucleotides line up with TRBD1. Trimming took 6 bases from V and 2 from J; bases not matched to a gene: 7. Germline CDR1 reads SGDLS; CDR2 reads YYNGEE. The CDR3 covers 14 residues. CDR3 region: CASTRTGDNYGYTF. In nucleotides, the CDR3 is TGTGCCAGCACCAGAACAGGGGACAACTATGGCTACACCTTC.

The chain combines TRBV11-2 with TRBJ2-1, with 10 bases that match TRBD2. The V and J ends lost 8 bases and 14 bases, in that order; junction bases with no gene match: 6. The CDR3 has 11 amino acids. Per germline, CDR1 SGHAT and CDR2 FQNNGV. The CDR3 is CASSERGGEFF. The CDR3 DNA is TGTGCCAGCTCTGAGCGGGGGGGGGAGTTCTTC.

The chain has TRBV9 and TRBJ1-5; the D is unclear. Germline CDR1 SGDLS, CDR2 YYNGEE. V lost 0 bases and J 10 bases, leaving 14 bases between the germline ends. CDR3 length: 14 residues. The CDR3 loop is CASSVDSGYPPQHF. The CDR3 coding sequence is TGTGCCAGCAGCGTAGATAGCGGATATCCACCCCAGCATTTT.

This chain's CDR3 is CASSHHRGANTEAFF. The CDR3 DNA follows: TGTGCCAGCAGCCATCACAGGGGCGCTAACACTGAAGCTTTCTTT. The J gene is TRBJ1-1, the V gene TRBV11-1, with 7 positions matching TRBD1. With V trimmed by 5 bases and J by 2 bases, 8 bases remained unmatched. CDR3 length equals 15 residues. Germline values: CDR1 SGHAT, CDR2 FQDESV (reference sequence).

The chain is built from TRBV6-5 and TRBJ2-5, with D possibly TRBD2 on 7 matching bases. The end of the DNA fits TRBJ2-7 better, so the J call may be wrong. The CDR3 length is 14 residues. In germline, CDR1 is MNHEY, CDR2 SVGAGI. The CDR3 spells CASCEAGARYEQYF. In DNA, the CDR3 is TGTGCCAGCTGTGAGGCGGGGGCCCGATACGAGCAGTACTTC.

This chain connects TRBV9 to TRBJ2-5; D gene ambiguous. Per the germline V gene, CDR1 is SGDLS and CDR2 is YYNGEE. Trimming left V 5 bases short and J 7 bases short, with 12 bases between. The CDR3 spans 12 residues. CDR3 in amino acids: CASSGTGGTQYF. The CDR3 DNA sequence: TGTGCCAGCAGTGGAACGGGTGGGACCCAGTACTTC.

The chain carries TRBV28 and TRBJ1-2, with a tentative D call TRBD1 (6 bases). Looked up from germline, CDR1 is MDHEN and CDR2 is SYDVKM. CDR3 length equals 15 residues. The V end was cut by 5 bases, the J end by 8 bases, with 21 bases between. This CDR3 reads CASSAGDRRRTGYTF. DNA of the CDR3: TGTGCCAGCAGTGCGGGAGACAGGCGCCGTACAGGCTACACCTTC.

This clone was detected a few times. The CDR3 DNA sequence: TGTGCCACCGTACAGGGGAGTTCACCCCTCCACTTT. Translating it yields CATVQGSSPLHF. The chain carries TRBV7-9 and TRBJ1-6, with TRBD1 identical over 7 bases. The V gene's germline CDR1 is SEHNR and CDR2 FQNEAQ (reference sequence). This CDR3 has 12 residues. The junction had 6 bases not matched to a gene; V was cut back by 10 bases and J by 9 bases.

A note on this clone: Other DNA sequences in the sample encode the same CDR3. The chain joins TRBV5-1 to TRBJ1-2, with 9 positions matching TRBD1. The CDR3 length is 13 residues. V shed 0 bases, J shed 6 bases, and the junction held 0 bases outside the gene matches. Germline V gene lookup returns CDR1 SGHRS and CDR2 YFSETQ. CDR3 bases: TGCGCCAGCAGCTTGGGACAGGGGGATGGCTACACCTTC. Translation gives CASSLGQGDGYTF. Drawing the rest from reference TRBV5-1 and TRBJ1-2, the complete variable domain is KAGVTQTPRYLIKTRGQQVTLSCSPISGHRSVSWYQQTPGQGLQFLFEYFSETQRNKGNFPGRFSGRQFSNSRSEMNVSTLELGDSALYLCASSLGQGDGYTFGSGTRLTVV.

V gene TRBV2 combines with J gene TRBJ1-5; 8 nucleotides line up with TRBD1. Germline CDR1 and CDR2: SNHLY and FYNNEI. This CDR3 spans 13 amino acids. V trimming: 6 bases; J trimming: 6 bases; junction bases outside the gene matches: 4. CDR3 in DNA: TGTGCCAGCAGGAAGGACAGGGCTCAGCCCCAGCATTTT. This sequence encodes CASRKDRAQPQHF.

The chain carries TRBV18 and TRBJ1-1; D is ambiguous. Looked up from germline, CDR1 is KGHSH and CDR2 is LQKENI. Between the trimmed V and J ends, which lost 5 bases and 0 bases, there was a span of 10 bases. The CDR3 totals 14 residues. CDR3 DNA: TGTGCCAGCTCATCGACTGTTATGAACACTGAAGCTTTCTTT. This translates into CASSSTVMNTEAFF.

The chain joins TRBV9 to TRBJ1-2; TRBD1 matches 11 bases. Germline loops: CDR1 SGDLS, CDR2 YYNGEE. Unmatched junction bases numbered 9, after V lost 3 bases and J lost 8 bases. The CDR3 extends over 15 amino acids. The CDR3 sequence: CASSAARGQGVGYTF. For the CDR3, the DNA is TGTGCCAGCAGCGCAGCGCGGGGACAGGGGGTAGGCTACACCTTC.

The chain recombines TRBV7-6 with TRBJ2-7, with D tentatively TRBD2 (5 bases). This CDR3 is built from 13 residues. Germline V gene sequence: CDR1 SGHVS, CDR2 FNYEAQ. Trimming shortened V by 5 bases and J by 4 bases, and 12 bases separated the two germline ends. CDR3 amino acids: CASSAHGVYEQYF. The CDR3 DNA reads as TGTGCCAGCAGCGCCCACGGGGTTTACGAGCAGTACTTC. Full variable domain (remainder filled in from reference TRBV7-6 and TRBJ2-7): GAGVSQSPRYKVTKRGQDVALRCDPISGHVSLYWYRQALGQGPEFLTYFNYEAQQDKSGLPNDRFSAERPEGSISTLTIQRTEQRDSAMYRCASSAHGVYEQYFGPGTRLTVT.

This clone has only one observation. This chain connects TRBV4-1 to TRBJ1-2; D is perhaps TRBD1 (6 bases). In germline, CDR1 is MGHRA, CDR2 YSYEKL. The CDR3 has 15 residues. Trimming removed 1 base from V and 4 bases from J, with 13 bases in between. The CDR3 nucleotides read TGCGCCAGCAGCCAAGCCGGACAGATCATCTATGGCTACACCTTC. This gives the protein CASSQAGQIIYGYTF.

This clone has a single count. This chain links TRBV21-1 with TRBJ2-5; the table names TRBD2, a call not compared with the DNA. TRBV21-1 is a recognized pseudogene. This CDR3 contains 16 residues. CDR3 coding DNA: TGTGCCAGCAGCAAATTTAAGCGGATAATCCAAGAGACCCAGTACTTC. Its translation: CASSKFKRIIQETQYF.